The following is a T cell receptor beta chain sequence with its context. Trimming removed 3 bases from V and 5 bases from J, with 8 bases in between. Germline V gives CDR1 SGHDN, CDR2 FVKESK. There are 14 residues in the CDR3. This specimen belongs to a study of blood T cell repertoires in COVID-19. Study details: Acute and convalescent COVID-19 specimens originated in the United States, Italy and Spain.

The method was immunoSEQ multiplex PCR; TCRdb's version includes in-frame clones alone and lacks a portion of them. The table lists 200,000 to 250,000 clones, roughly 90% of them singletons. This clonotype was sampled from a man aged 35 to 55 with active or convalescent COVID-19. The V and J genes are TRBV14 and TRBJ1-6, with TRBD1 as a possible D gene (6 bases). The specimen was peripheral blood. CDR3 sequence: CASSQGADNSPLHF. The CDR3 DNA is TGTGCCAGCAGCCAGGGGGCTGATAATTCACCCCTCCACTTT.